A selection of T cell receptor beta chains follows, all from one sample in a study of blood T cell repertoires in COVID-19. TCRdb's table, derived via immunoSEQ multiplex PCR, lists solely in-frame clones and lacks some. This sample has about 380,000 clones, with approximately 80% found just once. Sequenced sample: peripheral blood. These receptors originate from a human donor with acute or convalescent COVID-19. The donor label of this sample is uncertain. The CDR3 runs from the conserved cysteine through the conserved F or W. Each record gives: J gene, V gene, clone size, D gene, CDR3 DNA, CDR3 protein. D genes are given only for firm matches. Not every row has a clone size; where given, it reads once, few, many or a size class.

TRBJ2-3,TRBV14,.,TRBD2,TGTGCCAGCAGCCAAGCACTAGCGGGAGCCCCCACAGATACGCAGTATTTT,CASSQALAGAPTDTQYF
TRBJ1-4,TRBV5-1,.,.,TGCGCCAGCAGCTTGCAGGCGTCTAATGAAAAACTGTTTTTT,CASSLQASNEKLFF
TRBJ2-5,TRBV7-9,.,.,TGTGCCAGCAGCTTAGGAGGGACTCTTTCCCAAGAGACCCAGTACTTC,CASSLGGTLSQETQYF
TRBJ1-4,TRBV7-2,.,TRBD1,TGTGCCAGCAGCCCGCTGGACAGGCCTAATGAAAAACTGTTTTTT,CASSPLDRPNEKLFF
TRBJ2-1,TRBV28,.,.,TGTGCCAGCAGTCCATACCTCCAGCGACGAAACAATGAGCAGTTCTTC,CASSPYLQRRNNEQFF
TRBJ1-6,TRBV3-1/TRBV3-2,.,TRBD1,TGTGCCAGCAGCCACCAGGGGGTAGACTCACCCCTCCACTTT,CASSHQGVDSPLHF
TRBJ1-1,TRBV5-1,once,.,TGCGCCAGCTTTCCCCAGGGCGTAAACACTGAAGCTTTCTTT,CASFPQGVNTEAFF
TRBJ1-3,TRBV5-1,.,.,TGCGCCAGCAGCTTGGCCTGGGCTTCTGGAAACACCATATATTTT,CASSLAWASGNTIYF
TRBJ2-7,TRBV6-5,.,.,TGTGCCAGCAGTTACTCGGGGCAACCTATCTACGAGCAGTACTTC,CASSYSGQPIYEQYF
TRBJ2-5,TRBV9,.,.,TGTGCCAGCAGCGTAGGGTCTTCTAGTTTGAGTAGAGAGACCCAGTACTTC,CASSVGSSSLSRETQYF
TRBJ1-2,TRBV12-3/TRBV12-4,.,.,TGTGCCAGCAGTTTTGAACTCTATGGCTACACCTTC,CASSFELYGYTF
TRBJ2-7,TRBV7-2,once,TRBD2,TGTGCCAGCAGCTTAGTGGCTAGCGGGGCAAAGCAGGACGAGCAGTACTTC,CASSLVASGAKQDEQYF
TRBJ2-7,TRBV5-1,.,TRBD2,TGCGCCAGCAGCGTGGGACTAGCGGGAGGGCAGTACGAGCAGTACTTC,CASSVGLAGGQYEQYF
TRBJ2-3,TRBV18,.,TRBD2,TGTGCCAGCTCCCTCACTAGCGGGGGCATCACAGATACGCAGTATTTT,CASSLTSGGITDTQYF
TRBJ1-1,TRBV7-9,.,.,TGTGCCAGCAACCGCTGGGGACAACCGAACACTGAAGCTTTCTTT,CASNRWGQPNTEAFF
TRBJ1-6,TRBV20-1,.,.,TGCAGTGCTGGGAGAGGATCACCCCTCCACTTT,CSAGRGSPLHF
TRBJ1-1,TRBV15,many,.,TGTGCCACTCAGGGCGAAGGGGACACTGAAGCTTTCTTT,CATQGEGDTEAFF
TRBJ1-1,TRBV28,once,TRBD1,TGTGCCAGCAGTCAACAGCACAGGGGGTTGTACACTGAAGCTTTCTTT,CASSQQHRGLYTEAFF
TRBJ2-1,TRBV19,.,TRBD2,TGTGCCAGTAGTATAGATCCGGGAGGGTCCTACAATGAGCAGTTCTTC,CASSIDPGGSYNEQFF
TRBJ2-5,TRBV4-2,.,TRBD2,TGTGCCAGCAGCCAAGATCTCGCGGGGGGCCACGAGACCCAGTACTTC,CASSQDLAGGHETQYF
TRBJ2-1,TRBV5-1,.,.,TGCGCCAGCAGCTTAAGCGGCGGATCCTACAATGAGCAGTTCTTC,CASSLSGGSYNEQFF
TRBJ1-2,TRBV7-2,.,.,TGTGCCAGCAGCTACGAGCGCTATGGCTACACCTTC,CASSYERYGYTF
TRBJ1-5,TRBV10-2,.,.,TGCGCCAGCAGTGGGTTACAGGGTTTCGATCAGCCCCAGCATTTT,CASSGLQGFDQPQHF
TRBJ1-5,TRBV6-5,once,.,TGTGCCAGCACAGGGTCAGTCAATCAGCCCCAGCATTTT,CASTGSVNQPQHF
TRBJ2-1,TRBV2,.,TRBD2,TGTGCCGGAAGGAGCGGGGGGGGCGGATCCTACAATGAGCAGTTCTTC,CAGRSGGGGSYNEQFF
TRBJ1-2,TRBV14,.,.,TGTGCCAGCAGCCCAGGGCCCGCTTATGGCTACACCTTC,CASSPGPAYGYTF
TRBJ2-1,TRBV18,.,.,TGTGCCAGCTCACCACTTCGAGGGCAGTTCTTC,CASSPLRGQFF
TRBJ1-3,TRBV6-1,many,.,TGTGCCAGCAGTGAAGACCCATCAGGGGCTGGAAACACCATATATTTT,CASSEDPSGAGNTIYF
TRBJ2-1,TRBV2,.,TRBD1,TGTGCCAGGTCCAGGGGCAGGGGGCAGTACAATGAGCAGTTCTTC,CARSRGRGQYNEQFF
TRBJ2-7,TRBV6-1,.,TRBD1,TGTGCCAGCAGTGAGACGGGACAGGGATCCCACGAGCAGTACTTC,CASSETGQGSHEQYF
TRBJ1-5,TRBV19,.,.,TGTGCCAGTAGTATTGACGCTTCGGGGTGGCAGCCCCAGCATTTT,CASSIDASGWQPQHF
TRBJ1-5,TRBV5-1,.,.,TGCGCCAGCAGCTTCCTTCCAGGGGATAGCAATCAGCCCCAGCATTTT,CASSFLPGDSNQPQHF
TRBJ1-6,TRBV19,.,TRBD1,TGTGCCAGTAGTGTCTTTGGGACAGGGGGAAATTCACCTCTCCACTTT,CASSVFGTGGNSPLHF
TRBJ2-7,TRBV6-6,.,.,TGTGCCAGCAGTTACAGGGGCGGGGCCACCTACGAGCAGTACTTC,CASSYRGGATYEQYF
TRBJ1-5,TRBV30,few,.,TGTGCCTGGAGCCTGGGGGGGGGTAGTCAGCCCCAGCATTTT,CAWSLGGGSQPQHF
TRBJ1-2,TRBV7-9,.,.,TGTGCCAGCAGCACTGGACATAACTATGGCTACACCTTC,CASSTGHNYGYTF
TRBJ2-7,TRBV2,.,TRBD2,TGTGCCAGCAGTTTCAGACTAGCGGGAAGCTCCTACGAGCAGTACTTC,CASSFRLAGSSYEQYF
TRBJ1-1,TRBV15,.,.,TGTGCCACCAGCAGGCGGGGGCTGGAAGCTGAAGCTTTCTTT,CATSRRGLEAEAFF
TRBJ1-4,TRBV15,.,.,TGTGCCACCAGCAGAGATCGAAGGGGAGGAAGGGAAAAACTGTTTTTT,CATSRDRRGGREKLFF
TRBJ1-2,TRBV7-9,once,.,TGTGCCAGCAGCTTAAGGGGTAGCGGCTACACCTTC,CASSLRGSGYTF
TRBJ2-1,TRBV4-2,.,.,TGTGCCAGCAGCCAAGATTCAGCAGGGAGGAGGCAGTTCTTC,CASSQDSAGRRQFF
TRBJ2-1,TRBV9,.,TRBD2,TGTGCCAGCAGCGCCAGACTAGCGACCTACAATGAGCAGTTCTTC,CASSARLATYNEQFF
TRBJ1-5,TRBV2,once,.,TGTGCCAGCAGTGAGCAGGGGATCCTCAATCAGCCCCAGCATTTT,CASSEQGILNQPQHF
TRBJ1-5,TRBV28,.,TRBD1,TGTGCCAGCAGCAGAACCGGGGACAGGCCCAATCAGCCCCAGCATTTT,CASSRTGDRPNQPQHF
TRBJ2-3,TRBV10-3,few,TRBD2,TGTGCCATCAGTACCAGACCCCCGGGGCTTGAGACTAGCGGGAGAGACGATACGCAGTATTTT,CAISTRPPGLETSGRDDTQYF
TRBJ1-2,TRBV2,.,.,TGTGCCAGCAACCCGGGGAACTATGGCTACACCTTC,CASNPGNYGYTF
TRBJ2-2,TRBV12-5,few,.,TGTGCTAGTGGTTTGGGTATGGGGGCAGCGAACACCGGGGAGCTGTTTTTT,CASGLGMGAANTGELFF
TRBJ2-1,TRBV18,.,.,TGTGCCAGCTCACCCACAGGGAAAAATGAGCAGTTCTTC,CASSPTGKNEQFF
TRBJ2-7,TRBV5-5,.,TRBD1,TGTGCCAGCAGCTTGCGACAGGGGCCCTACGAGCAGTACTTC,CASSLRQGPYEQYF
TRBJ1-2,TRBV29-1,few,TRBD1,TGCAGCGTTGTCCCGGGGACAGGGAAATACTATGGCTACACCTTC,CSVVPGTGKYYGYTF
TRBJ1-6,TRBV5-1,.,TRBD1,TGCGCCAGCAGCTCCGCCGCCAGGACAGGGGGTAGTTCACCCCTCCACTTT,CASSSAARTGGSSPLHF
TRBJ1-1,TRBV20-1,few,.,TGCAGTGCTAGTCGGGGGAGGCTGAACACTGAAGCTTTCTTT,CSASRGRLNTEAFF
TRBJ1-2,TRBV30,.,TRBD1,TGTGCCTGGAGTGTGAACAGGGGAAAAGGCTACACCTTC,CAWSVNRGKGYTF
TRBJ1-1,TRBV11-2,.,.,TGTGCCAGCAGCCGACCGACAGCGAACACTGAAGCTTTCTTT,CASSRPTANTEAFF